These T cell receptor beta chains were read from a single sample in a study of vaccination and CD4 T cells after COVID-19. TCRdb re-derived calls from the PCR reads in MiXCR, one entry per CDR3 protein. The sample yields 13,000 to 15,000 distinct CDR3 sequences, 69% seen once. The specimen was CD4+ T cells from blood, collected after SARS-CoV-2 vaccination. These receptors were obtained from a human donor who had recovered from COVID-19. CDR3s include the opening cysteine and the closing phenylalanine or tryptophan. A D gene is named only where the DNA matches it firmly. Rows may omit the clone size; those that give it use once, few, many or a size class.

clone_size | d_call | j_call | v_call | cdr3_nt | cdr3_aa
NA | NA | TRBJ1-4 | TRBV20-1 | TGCAGTGCTAGAGATTTTCGCAGCCTGAATGAAAAACTGTTTTTT | CSARDFRSLNEKLFF
NA | NA | TRBJ2-7 | TRBV6-1 | TGTGCCAGCAGCCGGACAGAGACCTACGAGCAGTACTTC | CASSRTETYEQYF
once | NA | TRBJ1-6 | TRBV5-1 | TGCGCCAGCAGCCCTGGGCCGGTCGAACCGGGGTCCCTCCACTTT | CASSPGPVEPGSLHF
NA | NA | TRBJ1-5 | TRBV6-1 | TGTGCCAGCAGAAGGGGGTCCAATCAGCCCCAGCATTTT | CASRRGSNQPQHF
few | NA | TRBJ2-5 | TRBV7-8 | TGTGCCAGCAGCGATCATACTAGGGAGACCCAGTACTTC | CASSDHTRETQYF
few | NA | TRBJ2-5 | TRBV18 | TGTGCTAGCTCACCGGCGGGGATCCAAGAGACCCAGTACTTC | CASSPAGIQETQYF
few | TRBD2 | TRBJ2-7 | TRBV20-1 | TGCAGTGCTAGAAGAGGGAGGACTAGCGGGAGAACCCACGAGCAGTACTTC | CSARRGRTSGRTHEQYF
NA | TRBD2 | TRBJ2-3 | TRBV6-2/TRBV6-3 | TGTGCCAGCCGCGGCGGGGGAAGGGATACGCAGTATTTT | CASRGGGRDTQYF
few | TRBD2 | TRBJ2-7 | TRBV20-1 | TGCAGTGCTAGAATGGGCCCGCGGGAGGGCCTCTTCAAGCAGTACTTC | CSARMGPREGLFKQYF
NA | NA | TRBJ2-7 | TRBV10-3 | TGTGCCACCGGGGACACTCCCTACGAGCAGTACTTC | CATGDTPYEQYF
once | NA | TRBJ2-4 | TRBV7-2 | TGTGCCAGCAGCTCGGCGGGGAGAAACATTCAGTACTTC | CASSSAGRNIQYF
NA | TRBD2 | TRBJ2-1 | TRBV20-1 | TGCAGTGCTAGAGATCTAGCGGGAGTGGGGGAGCAGTTCTTC | CSARDLAGVGEQFF
NA | NA | TRBJ1-6 | TRBV7-2 | TGTGCCAGCAGCTTTTTTGAGGCGCCCCTCCACTTT | CASSFFEAPLHF
NA | NA | TRBJ1-5 | TRBV27 | TGTGCCAGCGGGCCGGCTAGCAATCAGCCCCAGCATTTT | CASGPASNQPQHF
NA | NA | TRBJ2-3 | TRBV20-1 | TGCAGTGCCACCAGGGGCAGAGATACGCAGTATTTT | CSATRGRDTQYF
NA | NA | TRBJ2-3 | TRBV24-1 | TGTGCCACCAGTGATAGGACCGCGAGCACAGATACGCAGTATTTT | CATSDRTASTDTQYF
NA | TRBD2 | TRBJ2-1 | TRBV6-1 | TGTGCCAGCAGGGAGACTAGCGGGAGGCCCCGTAAGGGGGATGAGCAGTTCTTC | CASRETSGRPRKGDEQFF
NA | NA | TRBJ2-3 | TRBV10-3 | TGTGCCATCAGTGGGGCAGGCGGCACAGATACGCAGTATTTT | CAISGAGGTDTQYF
few | TRBD1 | TRBJ1-2 | TRBV28 | TGTGCCAGCACCCCCCCCCAGGACAGGCGGGGGGGCTACACCTTC | CASTPPQDRRGGYTF
NA | TRBD2 | TRBJ2-3 | TRBV20-1 | TGCAGTGCTTTACGGGGGGAGGGCCTCCAAGAGGCAGATACGCAGTATTTT | CSALRGEGLQEADTQYF
once | NA | TRBJ2-7 | TRBV15 | TGTGTCACCAGCAGAGATCAGGTGACAGGCGAGCAGTACTTC | CVTSRDQVTGEQYF
once | NA | TRBJ1-6 | TRBV19 | TGTGCCAGTAGTATAATTCTGGGATCCCGTCCGCATAATTCACCCCTCCACTTT | CASSIILGSRPHNSPLHF